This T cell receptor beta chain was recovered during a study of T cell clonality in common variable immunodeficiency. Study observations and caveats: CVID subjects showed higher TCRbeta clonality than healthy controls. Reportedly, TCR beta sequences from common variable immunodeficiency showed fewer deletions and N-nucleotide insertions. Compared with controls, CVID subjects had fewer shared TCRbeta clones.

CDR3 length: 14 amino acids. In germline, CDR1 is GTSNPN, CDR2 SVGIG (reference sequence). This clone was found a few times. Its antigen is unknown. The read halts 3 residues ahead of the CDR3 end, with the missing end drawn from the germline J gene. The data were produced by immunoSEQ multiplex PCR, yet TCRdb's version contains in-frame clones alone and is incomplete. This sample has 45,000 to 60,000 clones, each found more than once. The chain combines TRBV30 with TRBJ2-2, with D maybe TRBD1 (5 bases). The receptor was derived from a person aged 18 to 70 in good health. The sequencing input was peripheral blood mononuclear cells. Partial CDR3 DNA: TGTGCCTGGAGTGTGGCGAAGGGCAGGGAAAAG. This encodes CAWSVAKGREK. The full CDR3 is CAWSVAKGREKLFF.